This T cell receptor beta chain was obtained from a study of T cell repertoires in ileal Crohn's disease. Sequencing was performed with immunoSEQ multiplex PCR; in TCRdb, only in-frame clones are kept and a portion is missing. The sample has more than 4,000 clones; over 60% are singletons. The TCR sequence derives from an adult with Crohn's disease. Input material: ileal tissue.

The CDR3 nucleotides read TGTGCCAGCAGTTACGGAGCGGCAGGGAACACCGGGGAGCTGTTTTTT. Protein product: CASSYGAAGNTGELFF. The chain couples TRBV6-5 to TRBJ2-2, with D possibly matching TRBD2 (5 bases). This CDR3 contains 16 residues. The V end lost 2 bases, the J end lost 1 base, and 11 bases lay between the germline ends. Germline V gene sequence: CDR1 MNHEY, CDR2 SVGAGI.